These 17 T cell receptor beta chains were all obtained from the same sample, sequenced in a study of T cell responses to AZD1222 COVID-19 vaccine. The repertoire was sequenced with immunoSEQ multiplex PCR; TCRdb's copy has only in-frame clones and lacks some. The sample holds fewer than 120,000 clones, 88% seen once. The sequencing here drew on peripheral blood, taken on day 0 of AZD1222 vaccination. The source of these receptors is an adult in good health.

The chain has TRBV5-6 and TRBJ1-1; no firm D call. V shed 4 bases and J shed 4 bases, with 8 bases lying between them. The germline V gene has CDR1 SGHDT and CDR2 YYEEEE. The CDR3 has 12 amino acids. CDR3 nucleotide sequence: TGTGCCAGCAGCGTAGTTGTCACTGAAGCTTTCTTT. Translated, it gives CASSVVVTEAFF.

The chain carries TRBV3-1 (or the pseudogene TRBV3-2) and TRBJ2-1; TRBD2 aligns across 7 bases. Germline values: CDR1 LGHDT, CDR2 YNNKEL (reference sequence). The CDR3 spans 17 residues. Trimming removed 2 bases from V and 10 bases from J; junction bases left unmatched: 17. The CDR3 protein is CASSQPKIAGLLGEQFF. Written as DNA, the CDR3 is TGTGCCAGCAGCCAACCTAAAATAGCGGGCCTACTTGGGGAGCAGTTCTTC.

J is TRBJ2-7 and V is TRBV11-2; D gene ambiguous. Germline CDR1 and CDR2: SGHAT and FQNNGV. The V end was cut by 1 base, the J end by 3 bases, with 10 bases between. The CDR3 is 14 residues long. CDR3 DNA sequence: TGTGCCAGCAGCTTAGCTAGTGGGCTCTACGAGCAGTACTTC. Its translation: CASSLASGLYEQYF.

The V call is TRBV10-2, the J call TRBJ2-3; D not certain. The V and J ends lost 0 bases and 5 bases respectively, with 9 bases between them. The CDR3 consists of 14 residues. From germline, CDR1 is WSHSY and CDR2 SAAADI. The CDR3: CASSESPSVDTQYF. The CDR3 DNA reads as TGCGCCAGCAGTGAGTCTCCCAGTGTAGATACGCAGTATTTT.

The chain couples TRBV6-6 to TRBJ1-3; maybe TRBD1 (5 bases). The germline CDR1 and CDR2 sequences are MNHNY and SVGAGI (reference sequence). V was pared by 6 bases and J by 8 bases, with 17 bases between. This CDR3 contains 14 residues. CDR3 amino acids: CASSFRTVGDTIYF. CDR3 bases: TGTGCCAGCAGCTTTCGGACGGTGGGGGACACCATATATTTT.

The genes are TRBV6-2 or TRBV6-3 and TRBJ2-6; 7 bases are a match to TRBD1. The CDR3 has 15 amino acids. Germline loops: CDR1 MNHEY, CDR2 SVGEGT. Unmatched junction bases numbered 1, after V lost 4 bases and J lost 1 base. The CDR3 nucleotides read TGTGCCAGCAGTTGGACAGGTTCTGGGGCCAACGTCCTGACTTTC. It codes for CASSWTGSGANVLTF.

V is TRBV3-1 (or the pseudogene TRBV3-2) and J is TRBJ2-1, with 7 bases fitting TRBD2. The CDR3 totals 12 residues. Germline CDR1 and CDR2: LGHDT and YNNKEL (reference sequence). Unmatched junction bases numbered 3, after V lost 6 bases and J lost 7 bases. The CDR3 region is CASRRGGNEQFF. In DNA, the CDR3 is TGTGCCAGCAGGAGGGGAGGGAATGAGCAGTTCTTC.

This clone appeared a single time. The CDR3 region is CASSLLGDRAKLFF. The CDR3 bases are TGTGCCAGCAGCTTACTTGGGGACAGGGCAAAACTGTTTTTT. The rearrangement links TRBV7-8 to TRBJ1-4; 9 bases align to TRBD1. This CDR3 has 14 residues. V shed 2 bases and J 10 bases; nucleotides not matched to a gene: 5. Germline CDR1 SGHVS, CDR2 FQNEAQ.

CDR3 sequence (DNA): TGTGCCAGTAGTATAAGCGGGAGGGCCACCGGGGAGCTGTTTTTT. It encodes CASSISGRATGELFF. The chain combines TRBV19 with TRBJ2-2, with TRBD2 matching over 10 bases. V gave up 2 bases and J gave up 4 bases; unmatched junction bases: 1. The CDR3 runs to 15 residues. Germline values: CDR1 LNHDA, CDR2 SQIVND (reference sequence).

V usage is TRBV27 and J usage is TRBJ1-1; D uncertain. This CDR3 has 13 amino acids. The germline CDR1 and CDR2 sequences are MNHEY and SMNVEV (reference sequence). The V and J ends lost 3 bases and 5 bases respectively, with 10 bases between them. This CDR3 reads CASSFGPGTEAFF. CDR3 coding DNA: TGTGCCAGCAGTTTCGGTCCGGGGACTGAAGCTTTCTTT.

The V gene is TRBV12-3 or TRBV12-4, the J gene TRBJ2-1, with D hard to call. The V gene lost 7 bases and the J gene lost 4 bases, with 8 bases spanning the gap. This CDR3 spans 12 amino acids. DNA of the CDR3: TGTGCCAGCACTCCTGATTACAATGAGCAGTTCTTC. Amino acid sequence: CASTPDYNEQFF.

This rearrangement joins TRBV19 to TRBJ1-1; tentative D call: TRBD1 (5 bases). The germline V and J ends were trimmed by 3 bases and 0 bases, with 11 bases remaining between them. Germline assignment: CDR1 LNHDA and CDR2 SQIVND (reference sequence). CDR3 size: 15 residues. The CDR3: CASSMRQPLNTEAFF. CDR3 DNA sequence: TGTGCCAGTAGTATGCGACAGCCCTTGAACACTGAAGCTTTCTTT.

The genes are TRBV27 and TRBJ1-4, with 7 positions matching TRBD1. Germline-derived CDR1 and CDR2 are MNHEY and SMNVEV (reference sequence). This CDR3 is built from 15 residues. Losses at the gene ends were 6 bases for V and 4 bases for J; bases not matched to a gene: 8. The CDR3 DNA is TGTGCCAGCAGCCCCAGGGGGACCTATAATGAAAAACTGTTTTTT. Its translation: CASSPRGTYNEKLFF. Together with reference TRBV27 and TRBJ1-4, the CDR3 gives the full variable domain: EAQVTQNPRYLITVTGKKLTVTCSQNMNHEYMSWYRQDPGLGLRQIYYSMNVEVTDKGDVPEGYKVSRKEKRNFPLILESPSPNQTSLYFCASSPRGTYNEKLFFGSGTQLSVL.

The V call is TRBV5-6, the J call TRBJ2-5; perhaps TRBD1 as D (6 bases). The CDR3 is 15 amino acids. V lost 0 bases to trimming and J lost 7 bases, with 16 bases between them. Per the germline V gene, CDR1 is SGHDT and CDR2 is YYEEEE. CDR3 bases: TGTGCCAGCAGCTTGGCGGGACACGACGCGTGGACCCAGTACTTC. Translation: CASSLAGHDAWTQYF. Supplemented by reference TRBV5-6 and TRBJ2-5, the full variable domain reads DAGVTQSPTHLIKTRGQQVTLRCSPKSGHDTVSWYQQALGQGPQFIFQYYEEEERQRGNFPDRFSGHQFPNYSSELNVNALLLGDSALYLCASSLAGHDAWTQYFGPGTRLLVL.

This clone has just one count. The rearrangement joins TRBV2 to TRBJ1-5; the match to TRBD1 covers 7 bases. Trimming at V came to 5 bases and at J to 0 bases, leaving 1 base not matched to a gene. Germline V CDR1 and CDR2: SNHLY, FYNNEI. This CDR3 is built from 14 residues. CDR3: CASSRDSSNQPQHF. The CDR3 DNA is TGTGCCAGCAGTCGGGACAGTAGCAATCAGCCCCAGCATTTT.

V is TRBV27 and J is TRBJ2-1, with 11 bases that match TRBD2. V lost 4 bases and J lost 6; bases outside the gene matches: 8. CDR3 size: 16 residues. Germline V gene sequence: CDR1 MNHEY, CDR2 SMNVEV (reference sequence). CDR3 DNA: TGTGCCAGCAGTTCCACTACTAGCGGGAGATTCAATGAGCAGTTCTTC. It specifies CASSSTTSGRFNEQFF.

CDR3 coding DNA: TGTGCCAGCAGCTTGGCTCCACAGGGTACTAATGAAAAACTGTTTTTT. It is translated as CASSLAPQGTNEKLFF. The chain links TRBV7-9 to TRBJ1-4; perhaps TRBD1 as D (6 bases). The germline CDR1 and CDR2 sequences are SEHNR and FQNEAQ (reference sequence). V dropped 3 bases and J dropped 2 bases, with 13 bases sitting between them. The CDR3 sequence is 16 residues long.